These 7 T cell receptor beta chains share one sample of origin, sequenced in a study of PD-L1 blockade in urothelial cancer. Time point in this sample: pretreatment peripheral blood. Sequenced by immunoSEQ multiplex PCR; TCRdb stores in-frame clones only, minus some. The repertoire holds tens of thousands of clones, 82% seen once, with roughly 1.8% in the top ten. The material sequenced was PBMCs, taken around atezolizumab (anti-PD-L1) treatment. Source of these receptors: a man between 50 and 59 years old with urothelial cancer.

The chain joins TRBV28 to TRBJ1-5; 11 bases are shared with TRBD1. This CDR3 spans 15 amino acids. Unmatched junction bases numbered 6, after V lost 5 bases and J lost 6 bases. CDR1 and CDR2 (germline): MDHEN, SYDVKM. The CDR3 reads CASSLGQGAGQPQHF. CDR3 nucleotides: TGTGCCAGCAGTCTCGGACAGGGGGCGGGTCAGCCCCAGCATTTT. Full variable domain (outside the CDR3, taken from reference TRBV28 and TRBJ1-5): DVKVTQSSRYLVKRTGEKVFLECVQDMDHENMFWYRQDPGLGLRLIYFSYDVKMKEKGDIPEGYSVSREKKERFSLILESASTNQTSMYLCASSLGQGAGQPQHFGDGTRLSIL.

The V call is TRBV5-1, the J call TRBJ1-3; possibly TRBD1 for D (6 bases). Germline assignment: CDR1 SGHRS and CDR2 YFSETQ. V was shortened by 6 bases and J by 6 bases, with 13 bases between the two germline ends. The CDR3 runs to 13 residues. The CDR3 DNA follows: TGCGCCAGCACCCGGGCAGGGGAAAACACCATATATTTT. It translates to CASTRAGENTIYF.

The chain has TRBV6-1 and TRBJ1-1, with D unresolved. Trimming left V 7 bases short and J 4 bases short, with 13 bases between. Germline CDR1 is MNHNS and CDR2 is SASEGT. CDR3 length: 13 amino acids. This CDR3 reads CASTGRHSTEAFF. Here the CDR3 DNA reads TGTGCCAGCACGGGGAGACATTCCACTGAAGCTTTCTTT.

The rearrangement links TRBV13 to TRBJ2-4; perhaps TRBD1 as D (5 bases). CDR1 is PRHDT, CDR2 FYEKMQ, per germline (reference sequence). V lost 0 bases and J 9 bases, leaving 12 bases between the germline ends. This CDR3 is built from 14 residues. CDR3 in DNA: TGTGCCAGCAGCTTAGGAGTAAGGGGAAGCATTCAGTACTTC. This translates into CASSLGVRGSIQYF. Drawing the rest from reference TRBV13 and TRBJ2-4, the complete variable domain is AAGVIQSPRHLIKEKRETATLKCYPIPRHDTVYWYQQGPGQDPQFLISFYEKMQSDKGSIPDRFSAQQFSDYHSELNMSSLELGDSALYFCASSLGVRGSIQYFGAGTRLSVL.

This chain joins TRBV19 and TRBJ1-1; D remains ambiguous. The germline CDR1 and CDR2 sequences are LNHDA and SQIVND (reference sequence). The CDR3 totals 15 residues. Trimming stripped 4 bases from V and 0 bases from J, with 12 bases between. The CDR3 here is CASSTNLGMNTEAFF. CDR3 DNA: TGTGCCAGTAGTACCAACCTGGGCATGAACACTGAAGCTTTCTTT.

The chain links TRBV6-5 to TRBJ1-2, with D perhaps TRBD1 (5 bases). From germline, CDR1 is MNHEY and CDR2 SVGAGI. V lost 4 bases and J 3 bases, leaving 12 bases between the germline ends. CDR3 length: 14 amino acids. In nucleotides, the CDR3 is TGTGCCAGCAGTTTGCGGGGGGTGGACTATGGCTACACCTTC. Its protein is CASSLRGVDYGYTF.

The V and J genes are TRBV5-1 and TRBJ2-5; 7 bases line up with TRBD1. Germline V gives CDR1 SGHRS, CDR2 YFSETQ. The CDR3 sequence is 14 residues long. J gave up 1 base and V 0 bases, and 0 bases lay outside the gene matches. CDR3 DNA sequence: TGCGCCAGCAGCTTGGGACAGGGCCAAGAGACCCAGTACTTC. Protein: CASSLGQGQETQYF.